Shown below are 32 T cell receptor beta chains from a single sample sequenced in a study of OX40 agonist ivuxolimab in advanced cancers. Clones were read by immunoSEQ multiplex PCR, and TCRdb kept only the in-frame ones, dropping some. The sample includes roughly 60,000 clones, 70% to 90% seen only once; the top ten take 3%. Material: CD4+ or CD8+ T cells sorted from blood, obtained in a trial of the OX40 agonist ivuxolimab. The receptors originated from an adult with an advanced solid tumor such as melanoma, head and neck, liver or kidney cancer.

The chain uses TRBV6-5 and TRBJ1-5; unclear D gene. CDR1 is MNHEY, CDR2 SVGAGI, per germline. This CDR3 is built from 13 residues. The V end was cut by 4 bases, the J end by 9 bases, with 13 bases between. CDR3 sequence reads: CASSSTAGRPQHF. The CDR3 DNA follows: TGTGCCAGCAGTTCGACGGCAGGACGGCCCCAGCATTTT.

This chain links TRBV9 with TRBJ1-5, with D tentatively TRBD1 (6 bases). CDR3 length: 16 residues. V shed 3 bases and J shed 3 bases, with 16 bases lying between them. The germline CDR1 and CDR2 sequences are SGDLS and YYNGEE. The CDR3 nucleotides are TGTGCCAGCAGCGAGGGGAAGGGGGACCTCAATCAGCCCCAGCATTTT. It translates to CASSEGKGDLNQPQHF.

A single count supports this clone. The V gene is TRBV2, the J gene TRBJ1-5; no reliable D call. V gave up 2 bases and J gave up 6 bases, with 14 bases separating them. Germline V lookup: CDR1 SNHLY, CDR2 FYNNEI. The CDR3 sequence is 15 residues long. Here the CDR3 reads CASSETRVSSQPQHF. The CDR3 nucleotides read TGTGCCAGCAGTGAAACGAGGGTTTCGAGTCAGCCCCAGCATTTT.

The J gene is TRBJ2-1, the V gene TRBV7-8; a weak D match, TRBD1 (6 bases). This CDR3 spans 13 amino acids. Trimming left V 5 bases short and J 4 bases short, with 9 bases between. Germline CDR1 reads SGHVS; CDR2 reads FQNEAQ. CDR3 nucleotide sequence: TGTGCCAGCAGCCAGGGGCTTTACAATGAGCAGTTCTTC. It yields the protein CASSQGLYNEQFF. The full variable domain, rest sourced from reference TRBV7-8 and TRBJ2-1, is GAGVSQSPRYKVAKRGQDVALRCDPISGHVSLFWYQQALGQGPEFLTYFQNEAQLDKSGLPSDRFFAERPEGSVSTLKIQRTQQEDSAVYLCASSQGLYNEQFFGPGTRLTVL.

V and J are TRBV9 and TRBJ1-4; unclear D gene. The V gene lost 0 bases and the J gene lost 3 bases, with 12 bases spanning the gap. Germline V gene lookup returns CDR1 SGDLS and CDR2 YYNGEE. This CDR3 has 16 amino acids. The CDR3 bases are TGTGCCAGCAGCGTAGATAGGGAGTCGGCTAATGAAAAACTGTTTTTT. Translating it yields CASSVDRESANEKLFF.

The table lists this clone with a count of one. The chain has TRBV30 and TRBJ1-4; no clear D. Between the trimmed V and J ends, which lost 2 bases and 7 bases, there was a span of 11 bases. This CDR3 has 13 residues. Per germline, CDR1 GTSNPN and CDR2 SVGIG (reference sequence). For the CDR3, the DNA is TGTGCCTGGAGTCGGTCAGGCTCTGAAAAACTGTTTTTT. It codes for CAWSRSGSEKLFF.

This clone was detected only once. The J gene is TRBJ1-1, the V gene TRBV7-8; D is unclear. Trimming took 5 bases from V and 2 from J, leaving 12 bases between them. This CDR3 comprises 14 residues. Germline assignment: CDR1 SGHVS and CDR2 FQNEAQ. The CDR3 DNA follows: TGTGCCAGCAGCCTCCTCCCAGTTAACACTGAAGCTTTCTTT. It specifies CASSLLPVNTEAFF.

This clone has only a few counts. The J gene is TRBJ2-7, the V gene TRBV2; maybe TRBD2 (5 bases). The germline CDR1 and CDR2 sequences are SNHLY and FYNNEI. This CDR3 has 12 amino acids. V was trimmed by 4 bases and J by 8 bases, leaving 12 bases between them. CDR3: CASSGLWRQQYF. The CDR3 DNA is TGTGCCAGCAGTGGCCTTTGGAGGCAGCAGTACTTC.

V gene TRBV7-9 combines with J gene TRBJ1-1; the D is unclear. Germline-derived CDR1 and CDR2 are SEHNR and FQNEAQ (reference sequence). CDR3 length: 13 residues. The ends were cut back, 11 bases at V and 2 bases at J, with 15 bases in the middle. The CDR3 loop is CAGQFGVNTEAFF. CDR3 bases: TGTGCCGGCCAATTCGGGGTTAACACTGAAGCTTTCTTT.

The gene calls are TRBV15 and TRBJ1-5; 8 bases map to TRBD1. This CDR3 is built from 16 residues. Germline loops: CDR1 LNHNV, CDR2 YYDKDF (reference sequence). The junction had 8 bases not matched to a gene; V was cut back by 1 base and J by 6 bases. Here the CDR3 reads CATSRVDRGSSQPQHF. DNA for the CDR3: TGTGCCACCAGCAGAGTAGACAGGGGATCTTCTCAGCCCCAGCATTTT.

This clone was seen a handful of times. The V and J genes are TRBV7-8 and TRBJ1-1, with D maybe TRBD1 (5 bases). The CDR3 covers 14 residues. CDR1 and CDR2 from the germline V gene are SGHVS and FQNEAQ. V was pared by 5 bases and J by 2 bases, with 12 bases between. The CDR3 protein is CASSTNGGNTEAFF. CDR3 nucleotides: TGTGCCAGCAGCACCAACGGGGGAAACACTGAAGCTTTCTTT.

The chain has TRBV7-2 and TRBJ1-1, with a tentative D call TRBD1 (5 bases). Germline V lookup: CDR1 SGHTA, CDR2 FQGNSA. The CDR3 consists of 14 residues. The V gene lost 3 bases and the J gene lost 6 bases, with 14 bases spanning the gap. This CDR3 is CASSLGPRKAEAFF. The DNA for the CDR3 is TGTGCCAGCAGCTTGGGGCCCAGGAAAGCTGAAGCTTTCTTT.

The J gene is TRBJ1-4, the V gene TRBV4-3, with D maybe TRBD1 (5 bases). The V end was cut by 0 bases, the J end by 1 base, with 9 bases between. Looked up from germline, CDR1 is LGHNA and CDR2 is YSLEER. This CDR3 comprises 16 residues. CDR3 region: CASSQDPGLTNEKLFF. The CDR3 DNA sequence: TGCGCCAGCAGCCAAGATCCAGGGCTAACTAATGAAAAACTGTTTTTT.

This clone came up a few times. The chain links TRBV28 to TRBJ1-2; 8 nucleotides agree with TRBD1. The CDR3 extends over 15 amino acids. Germline trimming cut 6 bases from V and 2 bases from J; bases unmatched to any gene: 8. The germline V gene has CDR1 MDHEN and CDR2 SYDVKM. CDR3 region: CASSQSGQDNYGYTF. In nucleotides, the CDR3 is TGTGCCAGCAGCCAATCGGGACAGGACAACTATGGCTACACCTTC.

The CDR3 DNA follows: TGTGCCAGCAGCACAGGACAGGGGGAGACCCAGTACTTC. Its protein is CASSTGQGETQYF. The chain couples TRBV11-3 to TRBJ2-5; TRBD1 matches at 9 bases. The germline CDR1 and CDR2 sequences are SGHNT and YENEEA. Losses at the gene ends were 5 bases for V and 5 bases for J; bases not matched to a gene: 3. The CDR3 length is 13 residues.

The CDR3 protein is CASRETSGTGNGYTF. The CDR3 DNA reads TGTGCCAGCAGGGAAACCTCCGGGACAGGGAATGGCTACACCTTC. The rearrangement links TRBV2 to TRBJ1-2; 9 bases fit TRBD1. The CDR3 consists of 15 residues. The ends lost 6 bases at V and 6 bases at J; junction bases unmatched: 11. CDR1 is SNHLY, CDR2 FYNNEI, per germline.

V usage is TRBV9 and J usage is TRBJ2-1; 7 bases align to TRBD2. The CDR3 totals 14 residues. Germline CDR1 and CDR2: SGDLS and YYNGEE. J lost 7 bases, V lost 6 bases, and 10 bases had no gene match. The CDR3 loop reads CASTRGEGRNEQFF. In DNA form, the CDR3 reads TGTGCCAGCACCCGGGGGGAGGGGAGAAATGAGCAGTTCTTC. Drawing the rest from reference TRBV9 and TRBJ2-1, the complete variable domain is DSGVTQTPKHLITATGQRVTLRCSPRSGDLSVYWYQQSLDQGLQFLIQYYNGEERAKGNILERFSAQQFPDLHSELNLSSLELGDSALYFCASTRGEGRNEQFFGPGTRLTVL.

The chain joins TRBV7-2 to TRBJ2-3, with D hard to call. The CDR3 length is 14 residues. The germline V and J ends were trimmed by 4 bases and 6 bases, with 14 bases remaining between them. Germline CDR1 and CDR2: SGHTA and FQGNSA. Here the CDR3 DNA reads TGTGCCAGCAGCTCGAGAAGATTCGGGGATACGCAGTATTTT. Translated: CASSSRRFGDTQYF. Using reference TRBV7-2 and TRBJ2-3 for the parts outside the CDR3, the full variable domain is GAGVSQSPSNKVTEKGKDVELRCDPISGHTALYWYRQSLGQGLEFLIYFQGNSAPDKSGLPSDRFSAERTGGSVSTLTIQRTQQEDSAVYLCASSSRRFGDTQYFGPGTRLTVL.

The V call is TRBV9, the J call TRBJ2-3; D is unclear. CDR1 is SGDLS and CDR2 is YYNGEE in the germline V gene. Trimming shortened V by 4 bases and J by 3 bases, and 9 bases separated the two germline ends. The CDR3 totals 13 residues. The CDR3 DNA is TGTGCCAGCAGCCTCGCCCCTACAGATACGCAGTATTTT. Translated: CASSLAPTDTQYF.

V and J are TRBV5-4 and TRBJ1-1; tentatively, D is TRBD1 (6 bases). Germline CDR1 and CDR2: SGHNT and YYREEE (reference sequence). Trimming took 5 bases from V and 0 from J, leaving 14 bases between them. The CDR3 has 15 amino acids. The CDR3 DNA sequence: TGTGCCAGCAGTTTAGGGGGAGCCATGAACACTGAAGCTTTCTTT. Its translation: CASSLGGAMNTEAFF. The whole variable domain, remainder taken from reference TRBV5-4 and TRBJ1-1, is ETGVTQSPTHLIKTRGQQVTLRCSSQSGHNTVSWYQQALGQGPQFIFQYYREEENGRGNFPPRFSGLQFPNYSSELNVNALELDDSALYLCASSLGGAMNTEAFFGQGTRLTVV.

The genes are TRBV7-7 and TRBJ2-2, with D perhaps matching TRBD2 (7 bases). Deletions cut 5 bases from V and 7 bases from J, with 17 bases between. The germline V gene encodes CDR1 SSHAT and CDR2 FNYEAQ (reference sequence). There are 15 residues in the CDR3. CDR3 nucleotide sequence: TGTGCCAGCAGCCGACAGGCGGGGGAGGGCGGGGAGCTGTTTTTT. Amino acid sequence: CASSRQAGEGGELFF.

This chain uses TRBV5-4 with TRBJ2-7; D is possibly TRBD2 (7 bases). The CDR3 runs to 13 residues. Per germline, CDR1 SGHNT and CDR2 YYREEE (reference sequence). Trimming removed 5 bases at V and 5 bases at J, with 14 bases between. DNA of the CDR3: TGTGCCAGCAGACGAGGGGGGGTCGACGAGCAGTACTTC. This encodes CASRRGGVDEQYF.

V usage is TRBV5-1 and J usage is TRBJ2-3, with a possible D match to TRBD1 (5 bases). CDR1 and CDR2 from the germline V gene are SGHRS and YFSETQ. The length of the CDR3 is 15 residues. The germline V and J ends were trimmed by 4 bases and 2 bases, with 14 bases remaining between them. In DNA form, the CDR3 reads TGCGCCAGCAGCCCCGCCGTAGGGGTCACAGATACGCAGTATTTT. Translation gives CASSPAVGVTDTQYF.

The J gene is TRBJ2-2, the V gene TRBV9, with TRBD2 identical over 9 bases. Germline V gives CDR1 SGDLS, CDR2 YYNGEE. There are 16 residues in the CDR3. V lost 3 bases, J lost 5 bases, and 8 bases stayed unmatched. CDR3 sequence (DNA): TGTGCCAGCAGCGAGATGGGACTAGCAGGGACCGGGGAGCTGTTTTTT. Amino acids: CASSEMGLAGTGELFF.

As concerns this clone: A junction end diverges from the germline sequence, so it may reflect a read error. The rearrangement joins TRBV10-3 to TRBJ2-7; unclear D gene. This CDR3 has 15 amino acids. Germline V lookup: CDR1 ENHRY, CDR2 SYGVKD. As DNA, the CDR3 is TGTGCCAGCAGTTACTCGACACCGCCTGGGGACGAGCAGTACTTC. Translating gives CASSYSTPPGDEQYF.

The gene calls are TRBV5-8 and TRBJ1-1; no reliable D call. CDR3 length: 14 residues. Germline V lookup: CDR1 SGHTS, CDR2 YDEGEE. Trimming shortened V by 5 bases and J by 1 base, and 12 bases separated the two germline ends. The CDR3 nucleotides read TGTGCCAGCAGTGGTGGACGGCCGAACACTGAAGCTTTCTTT. This codes for CASSGGRPNTEAFF.

This sequence joins TRBV7-8 and TRBJ2-3; TRBD2 aligns across 8 bases. The CDR3 extends over 14 amino acids. From germline, CDR1 is SGHVS and CDR2 FQNEAQ. V shed 1 base, J shed 7 bases, and the junction held 4 bases outside the gene matches. The CDR3 DNA reads as TGTGCCAGCAGCTTAGGACGGGAGGGCTATACGCAGTATTTT. Translating it yields CASSLGREGYTQYF.

V usage is TRBV5-1 and J usage is TRBJ2-3; 7 nucleotides line up with TRBD2. The trim removed 4 bases at V and 6 bases at J, leaving 8 bases unmatched. The CDR3 spans 14 residues. Germline V gene sequence: CDR1 SGHRS, CDR2 YFSETQ. CDR3 sequence: CASSRGAGTDTQYF. For the CDR3, the DNA is TGCGCCAGCAGCCGGGGAGCGGGGACTGATACGCAGTATTTT.

This chain uses TRBV28 with TRBJ2-1, with D possibly TRBD1 on 7 matching bases. Between the trimmed V and J ends, which lost 4 bases and 8 bases, there was a span of 12 bases. Looked up from germline, CDR1 is MDHEN and CDR2 is SYDVKM. This CDR3 region has 13 residues. The DNA of the CDR3 is TGTGCCAGCAGTTCCCCAGGGGGGTATGAGCAGTTCTTC. Its translation is CASSSPGGYEQFF.

The V gene is TRBV29-1, the J gene TRBJ2-1; D unresolved. CDR3 length equals 13 residues. Germline V gives CDR1 SQVTM, CDR2 ANQGSEA. V was clipped by 7 bases and J by 6 bases, with 16 bases between them. CDR3 DNA sequence: TGCAGCGCTAGGGTCTCGTCTGTCAATGAGCAGTTCTTC. Its protein product is CSARVSSVNEQFF.

The chain is built from TRBV30 and TRBJ1-2; D remains unclear. CDR3 length: 12 amino acids. Trimming took 1 base from V and 7 from J, leaving 10 bases between them. Germline CDR1 is GTSNPN and CDR2 is SVGIG (reference sequence). For the CDR3, the DNA is TGTGCCTGGAGTGATTGGAGTTTTGGCTACACCTTC. It codes for CAWSDWSFGYTF.

The CDR3 sequence is CASSLGTYYSGNTIYF. CDR3 nucleotides: TGTGCCAGTAGTCTCGGGACATACTACTCTGGAAACACCATATATTTT. The chain combines TRBV19 with TRBJ1-3, with D perhaps TRBD1 (6 bases). CDR3 length equals 16 residues. Trimming left V 5 bases short and J 0 bases short, with 14 bases between. From germline, CDR1 is LNHDA and CDR2 SQIVND (reference sequence).